This TCR beta chain emerged from a study of T cell responses to AZD1222 COVID-19 vaccine. Study outcomes and limitations: With dominance at 160-218 and 743-854, vaccine-associated CD4 TCRs spanned spike. The donor cohort was predominantly white British with a female majority, and clonal diversity may have been underestimated.

Profiling relied on immunoSEQ multiplex PCR, and the TCRdb table lists in-frame clones only, not all of them. Of approximately 100,000 clones listed, approximately 93% are singletons. Germline V gene sequence: CDR1 LGHNA, CDR2 YNFKEQ. This CDR3 is built from 16 residues. V was shortened by 0 bases and J by 4 bases, with 13 bases between the two germline ends. This clone was seen once. The antigen remains unidentified. The chain combines TRBV4-2 with TRBJ2-1, with D possibly TRBD1 on 5 matching bases. The receptor's source is an adult in good health. This material consisted of peripheral blood, taken on day 0 of AZD1222 vaccination. This chain's CDR3 is CASSQEPRAQYNEQFF. In DNA, the CDR3 is TGTGCCAGCAGCCAAGAACCCAGGGCGCAGTACAATGAGCAGTTCTTC.